The 8 T cell receptor beta chains listed next were all sequenced from one sample in a study of shared clonotypes between healthy human individuals. Clones were sequenced by immunoSEQ multiplex PCR, and TCRdb holds only the in-frame ones, with some missing. This table has about 2 million clones, about 95% appearing once. The naive CD8 population came from CD45RO-negative cells selected for CCR7, without terminally differentiated effector memory CD45RA+ cells. The source material was naive CD8+ T cells sorted from blood. The source of these receptors is a man aged 18-30 years in good health.

On this clone: The same CDR3 also results from other DNA sequences found in this sample. This rearrangement joins TRBV27 to TRBJ1-5; D not resolved. CDR3 length: 15 amino acids. V was trimmed by 3 bases and J by 2 bases, leaving 11 bases between them. Germline CDR1 MNHEY, CDR2 SMNVEV (reference sequence). The CDR3 nucleotides read TGTGCCAGCAGTTTGGTGGGAATAGGCAATCAGCCCCAGCATTTT. It translates to CASSLVGIGNQPQHF.

The chain carries TRBV6-1 and TRBJ2-1, with 9 nucleotides matching TRBD2. Looked up from germline, CDR1 is MNHNS and CDR2 is SASEGT. Trimming cost V 1 base and J 3 bases; bases outside gene matches: 1. This CDR3 has 15 amino acids. CDR3 residues: CASSEVAGDYNEQFF. CDR3 coding DNA: TGTGCCAGCAGTGAAGTAGCGGGGGACTACAATGAGCAGTTCTTC.

The CDR3 spells CASSLSGQGVTEAFF. CDR3 nucleotides: TGTGCCAGCAGCTTAAGTGGACAGGGGGTCACTGAAGCTTTCTTT. This chain links TRBV7-3 with TRBJ1-1; 10 bases align to TRBD1. The CDR3 has 15 amino acids. The V gene's germline CDR1 is SGHTA and CDR2 FQGTGA. V was pared by 1 base and J by 4 bases, with 3 bases of the junction left unmatched.

The chain combines TRBV6-1 with TRBJ1-1; 8 bases match TRBD1. Germline CDR1 MNHNS, CDR2 SASEGT. The trim removed 6 bases at V and 3 bases at J, leaving 6 bases unmatched. CDR3 length: 14 residues. The CDR3 loop is CASRITGGDTEAFF. CDR3 DNA: TGTGCCAGCAGGATCACAGGGGGTGACACTGAAGCTTTCTTT.

A note on this clone: In the same sample, other DNA sequences code for this CDR3. The chain recombines TRBV6-5 with TRBJ2-1, with D perhaps assigned TRBD1 or TRBD2 (5 bases each). Germline CDR1 is MNHEY and CDR2 is SVGAGI. V was pared by 0 bases and J by 7 bases, with 7 bases between. This CDR3 has 13 amino acids. CDR3 loop: CASSYSWGNEQFF. CDR3 DNA: TGTGCCAGCAGTTACTCGTGGGGGAATGAGCAGTTCTTC.

A note on this clone: The same CDR3 also results from other DNA sequences found in this sample. V usage is TRBV29-1 and J usage is TRBJ2-1; TRBD2 aligns across 7 bases. Trimming removed 3 bases from V and 1 base from J; junction bases left unmatched: 6. The CDR3 covers 15 residues. Germline CDR1 and CDR2: SQVTM and ANQGSEA. The CDR3: CSVEGLAVSYNEQFF. In nucleotides, the CDR3 is TGCAGCGTTGAGGGTCTAGCGGTTTCCTACAATGAGCAGTTCTTC.

The gene calls are TRBV10-1 and TRBJ2-1; D is undetermined. CDR1 and CDR2 (germline): WNHNN, SYGVQD (reference sequence). With 2 bases removed from V and 6 bases from J, the gap between germline ends came to 11 bases. The CDR3 has 14 residues. CDR3 sequence: CASSEDSPSNEQFF. CDR3 sequence (DNA): TGCGCCAGCAGTGAGGATAGCCCCAGCAATGAGCAGTTCTTC.

The V and J genes are TRBV7-9 and TRBJ1-1; tentatively, D is TRBD1 (6 bases). This CDR3 has 16 amino acids. Deletions cut 5 bases from V and 4 bases from J, with 20 bases between. Germline V gives CDR1 SEHNR, CDR2 FQNEAQ (reference sequence). The CDR3 nucleotides read TGTGCCAGCAGCCCAGCCGGACAGACCCTGTTCACTGAAGCTTTCTTT. Its protein product is CASSPAGQTLFTEAFF.